The rows below give T cell receptor beta chains drawn from one sample of a study of shared clonotypes between healthy human individuals. TCRdb's table, derived via immunoSEQ multiplex PCR, lists solely in-frame clones and lacks some. The sample comprises approximately 2.3 million clones, more than 80% of which are singletons, and about 0.39% rests with the top ten. The specimen was naive CD4+ T cells from PBMCs. The receptors stem from a young man in good health. Some clones in this sample may be carry-over from other donors' samples. Both conserved end residues are trimmed from each CDR3.

v_gene,j_gene,CDR3aa
TRBV6-1,TRBJ2-4,ASSELPPGGNVKNIQY
TRBV9,TRBJ2-3,ASSVESPDTQY
TRBV28,TRBJ1-5,ASSLLDRVSPQH
TRBV14,TRBJ2-7,ASSLKYGQGGSYEQY
TRBV28,TRBJ2-5,ASSFISGRAQETQY
TRBV2,TRBJ2-2,ASRGSPTGELF
TRBV4-3,TRBJ2-7,ASSQALNSPYEQY
TRBV30,TRBJ2-5,AWSRHGLETQY
TRBV6-5,TRBJ1-1,ASSIDTRRAEAF
TRBV10-1,TRBJ2-7,ASSDNSYEQY
TRBV7-6,TRBJ2-2,ASSLARTAGQGPRSYTGELF
TRBV18,TRBJ2-3,ASSRGQVNTDTQY
TRBV2,TRBJ2-7,ASSALAGSSYEQY
TRBV30,TRBJ2-2,AWSLREELF
TRBV11-2,TRBJ2-2,ASSFVRTGELF
TRBV10-1,TRBJ2-7,ASSESYGGTYEQY
TRBV4-3,TRBJ2-7,ASSQVGTGPYEQY
TRBV5-1,TRBJ2-7,ASTNSAGGHYEQY
TRBV12-5,TRBJ2-5,ASGLIGGETQY
TRBV5-1,TRBJ2-3,ASSWELADTTDTQY
TRBV5-1,TRBJ2-5,ASSLERSIGETQY
TRBV2,TRBJ1-1,ASSGVYTEAF
TRBV5-5,TRBJ1-3,ASSGGQGNTIY
TRBV7-8,TRBJ2-7,ASSLAAAPGQYEQY
TRBV29-1,TRBJ1-3,SVTGSSGNTIY
TRBV28,TRBJ1-2,ASSLEPGYGYT
TRBV27,TRBJ1-1,ASSYLQGKSEAF
TRBV2,TRBJ2-7,ASSVSPGSRYEQY
TRBV7-8,TRBJ2-1,ASSLDPYYNEQF
TRBV9,TRBJ2-2,ASSVARRGPNTGELF
TRBV6-5,TRBJ2-7,ASSYRDRGYEQY
TRBV6-5,TRBJ2-6,ASSSGPSGANVLT
TRBV30,TRBJ2-3,AWTHSDTQY
TRBV6-1,TRBJ1-1,ASSDNTGGTEAF
TRBV29-1,TRBJ1-4,SGKTGGEKLF
TRBV7-3,TRBJ2-1,ASSPLGLAAYNEQF
TRBV11-2,TRBJ2-2,ASSQGPSARINTGELF
TRBV27,TRBJ2-7,ASSLRRGTGEQY
TRBV5-1,TRBJ1-1,ASSRQGGETEAF
TRBV28,TRBJ2-3,ASSLLLAQTDTQY
TRBV4-3,TRBJ2-1,ASSRVSSGRNYNEQF
TRBV7-3,TRBJ1-1,ASSVDRGRTEAF
TRBV6-1,TRBJ2-2,ALNAGVATGELF
TRBV28,TRBJ1-4,ASSPIRQGGNEKLF
TRBV6-1,TRBJ1-2,ASSAGWDRGNYGYT
TRBV6-5,TRBJ1-3,ASSYSRRGSGNTIY
TRBV19,TRBJ2-3,ASRTGGSDTQY
TRBV12-5,TRBJ1-2,ASGFVPGGYT
TRBV28,TRBJ1-4,ASKKGATNEKLF
TRBV9,TRBJ2-1,ASSARVNEQF
TRBV4-1,TRBJ1-5,ASSQRMDSPNQPQH
TRBV2,TRBJ1-5,ASSEDNNQPQH
TRBV29-1,TRBJ2-2,SVEPRSGISQRELF
TRBV10-3,TRBJ2-3,AILDTSRRPRDTQY
TRBV5-1,TRBJ2-3,ASSLGKSTDTQY